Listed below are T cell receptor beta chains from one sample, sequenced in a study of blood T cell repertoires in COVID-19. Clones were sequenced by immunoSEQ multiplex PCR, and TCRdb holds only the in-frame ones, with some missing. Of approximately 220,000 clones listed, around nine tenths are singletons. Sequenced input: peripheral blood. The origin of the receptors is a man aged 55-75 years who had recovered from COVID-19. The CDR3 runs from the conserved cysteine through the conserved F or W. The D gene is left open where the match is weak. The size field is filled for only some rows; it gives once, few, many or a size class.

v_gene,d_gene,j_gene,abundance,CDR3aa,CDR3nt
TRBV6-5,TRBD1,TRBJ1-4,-,CASRTGADEKLFF,TGTGCCAGCAGAACAGGGGCGGATGAAAAACTGTTTTTT
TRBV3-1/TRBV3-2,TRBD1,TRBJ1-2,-,CASSRQGFGYGYTF,TGTGCCAGCAGCAGACAGGGATTCGGTTATGGCTACACCTTC
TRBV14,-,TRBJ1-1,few,CASSQRGANTEAFF,TGTGCCAGCAGCCAACGGGGAGCAAACACTGAAGCTTTCTTT
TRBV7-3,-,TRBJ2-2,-,CASSPGQWNTGELFF,TGTGCCAGCAGCCCAGGACAGTGGAACACCGGGGAGCTGTTTTTT
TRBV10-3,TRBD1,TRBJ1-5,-,CAISPGQGIDQPQHF,TGTGCCATCTCCCCGGGACAGGGGATTGATCAGCCCCAGCATTTT
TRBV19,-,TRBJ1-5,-,CASSVNRDNQPQHF,TGTGCCAGTAGTGTTAATAGAGACAATCAGCCCCAGCATTTT
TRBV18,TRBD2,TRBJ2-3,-,CASLAGTSTDTQYF,TGTGCCAGCCTAGCGGGCACTAGCACAGATACGCAGTATTTT
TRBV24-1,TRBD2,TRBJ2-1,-,CATSARTSGSLSYNEQFF,TGTGCCACCAGTGCCCGGACTAGCGGGAGTCTATCCTACAATGAGCAGTTCTTC
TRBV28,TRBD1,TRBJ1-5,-,CASSLDRVDFNQPQHF,TGTGCCAGCAGTTTAGACAGGGTGGATTTCAATCAGCCCCAGCATTTT
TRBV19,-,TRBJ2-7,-,CASSIDRDYEQYF,TGTGCCAGTAGTATAGATCGAGACTACGAGCAGTACTTC
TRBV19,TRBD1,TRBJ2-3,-,CASSGQGASSDTQYF,TGTGCCAGTAGCGGCCAGGGGGCGTCATCGGATACGCAGTATTTT
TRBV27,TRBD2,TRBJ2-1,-,CASSSRTSGRGNEQFF,TGTGCCAGCAGTTCCCGGACTAGCGGGAGGGGCAATGAGCAGTTCTTC
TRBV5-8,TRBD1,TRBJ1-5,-,CASSSEGAHNQPQHF,TGTGCCAGCAGCTCGGAGGGGGCGCATAATCAGCCCCAGCATTTT
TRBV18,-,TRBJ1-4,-,CASSPRGLDEKLFF,TGTGCCAGCTCACCCCGGGGGTTGGATGAAAAACTGTTTTTT
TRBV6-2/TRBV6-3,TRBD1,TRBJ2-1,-,CASSLGQGSVPNEQFF,TGTGCCAGCAGTCTTGGACAGGGTTCGGTTCCCAATGAGCAGTTCTTC
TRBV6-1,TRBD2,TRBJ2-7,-,CASSVGTSGAQAYEQYF,TGTGCCAGCAGTGTAGGGACTAGCGGGGCACAAGCCTACGAGCAGTACTTC
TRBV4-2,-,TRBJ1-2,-,CASSQDGSYGYTF,TGTGCCAGCAGCCAAGATGGGAGCTATGGCTACACCTTC
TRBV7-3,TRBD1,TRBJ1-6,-,CASSRRDRDNSPLHF,TGTGCCAGCAGCCGACGGGACAGGGATAATTCACCCCTCCACTTT
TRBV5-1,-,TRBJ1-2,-,CASSLGATGFGSGGYTF,TGCGCCAGCAGCTTGGGGGCTACAGGGTTTGGAAGCGGTGGCTACACCTTC
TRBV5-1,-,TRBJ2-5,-,CASSLAPTGEETQYF,TGCGCCAGCAGCTTGGCCCCTACTGGAGAAGAGACCCAGTACTTC
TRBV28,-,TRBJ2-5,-,CASSSTRETQYF,TGTGCCAGCAGCTCAACCCGGGAGACCCAGTACTTC
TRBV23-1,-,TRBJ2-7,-,CASLIHPGTYEQYF,TGCGCCAGTCTCATTCATCCAGGGACCTACGAGCAGTACTTC
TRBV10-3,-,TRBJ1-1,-,CAITVGGSNTEAFF,TGTGCCATCACCGTGGGGGGATCGAACACTGAAGCTTTCTTT
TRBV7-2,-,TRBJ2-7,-,CASSLASMNEQYF,TGTGCCAGCAGCTTGGCCTCCATGAACGAGCAGTACTTC
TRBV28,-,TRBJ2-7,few,CASSRVETDFNYEQYF,TGTGCCAGCAGTAGGGTGGAGACAGACTTTAACTACGAGCAGTACTTC
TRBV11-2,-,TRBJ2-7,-,CASSTQGYEQYF,TGTGCCAGCAGCACACAGGGATACGAGCAGTACTTC
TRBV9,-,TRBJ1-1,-,CASSPNLGGNTEAFF,TGTGCCAGCAGCCCCAACCTGGGAGGTAACACTGAAGCTTTCTTT
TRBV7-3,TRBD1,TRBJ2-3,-,CASSLNGDRALFTDTQYF,TGTGCCAGCAGCTTAAACGGGGACAGGGCCCTCTTCACAGATACGCAGTATTTT
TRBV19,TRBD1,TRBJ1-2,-,CASTVPGTGDNGAGYTF,TGTGCCAGTACCGTACCGGGGACAGGGGATAACGGGGCTGGCTACACCTTC
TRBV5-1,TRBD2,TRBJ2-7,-,CASSSFGVAGASSYEQYF,TGCGCCAGCAGTTCCTTTGGGGTAGCGGGGGCCAGCTCCTACGAGCAGTACTTC
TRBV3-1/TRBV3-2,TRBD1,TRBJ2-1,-,CASSQGTGAYNEQFF,TGTGCCAGCAGCCAAGGAACAGGGGCCTACAATGAGCAGTTCTTC
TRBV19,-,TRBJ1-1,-,CATTRWNTEAFF,TGTGCCACTACTCGGTGGAACACTGAAGCTTTCTTT
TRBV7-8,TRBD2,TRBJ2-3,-,CASSLWTSGGVSSTDTQYF,TGTGCCAGCAGCTTATGGACTAGCGGGGGGGTCTCTAGCACAGATACGCAGTATTTT
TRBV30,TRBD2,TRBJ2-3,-,CAWSLGLADTQYF,TGTGCCTGGAGCTTAGGACTAGCAGATACGCAGTATTTT
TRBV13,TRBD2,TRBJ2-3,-,CASSLKTSGTDTQYF,TGTGCCAGCAGCTTGAAGACTAGCGGCACAGATACGCAGTATTTT
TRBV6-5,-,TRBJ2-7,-,CASRLNYEQYF,TGTGCCAGCAGATTAAACTACGAGCAGTACTTC
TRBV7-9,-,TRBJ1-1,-,CASSSGGGKAFF,TGTGCCAGCAGCTCAGGCGGGGGGAAGGCTTTCTTT
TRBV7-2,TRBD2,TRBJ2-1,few,CASSTGGPRGNEQFF,TGTGCCAGCAGTACGGGGGGACCAAGGGGCAATGAGCAGTTCTTC
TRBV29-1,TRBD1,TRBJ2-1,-,CSVVQGAGEQFF,TGCAGCGTCGTCCAGGGGGCAGGTGAGCAGTTCTTC
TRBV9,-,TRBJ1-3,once,CASSTRGSGNTIYF,TGTGCCAGCAGCACCCGAGGCTCTGGAAACACCATATATTTT
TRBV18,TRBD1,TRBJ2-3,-,CASFTGTGSTDTQYF,TGTGCCAGCTTCACCGGGACAGGGAGCACAGATACGCAGTATTTT
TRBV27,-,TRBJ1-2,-,CASSSLQGKGYTF,TGTGCCAGCAGTTCATTACAGGGAAAAGGCTACACCTTC
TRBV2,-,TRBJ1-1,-,CASGAYENTEAFF,TGTGCCAGTGGGGCCTACGAAAACACTGAAGCTTTCTTT
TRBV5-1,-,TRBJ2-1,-,CASSALEGSYNEQFF,TGCGCCAGCAGCGCCCTCGAGGGCTCCTACAATGAGCAGTTCTTC
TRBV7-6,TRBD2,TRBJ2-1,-,CASSLAGGAGGSEQFF,TGTGCCAGCAGCTTAGCAGGCGGGGCGGGAGGAAGTGAGCAGTTCTTC
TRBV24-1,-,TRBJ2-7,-,CATSDGPPTGATYEQYF,TGTGCCACCAGTGATGGACCACCAACAGGAGCCACCTACGAGCAGTACTTC
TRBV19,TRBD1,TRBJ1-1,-,CASTTGQGRWAFF,TGTGCCAGTACCACCGGACAGGGGAGGTGGGCTTTCTTT
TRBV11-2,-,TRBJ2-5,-,CASSLKDWQETQYF,TGTGCCAGCAGCTTGAAGGACTGGCAAGAGACCCAGTACTTC
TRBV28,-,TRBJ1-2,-,CASSPNPGDGYTF,TGTGCCAGCAGTCCAAATCCCGGGGATGGCTACACCTTC
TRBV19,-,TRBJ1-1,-,CASSMTLNTEAFF,TGTGCCAGTAGTATGACTCTGAACACTGAAGCTTTCTTT
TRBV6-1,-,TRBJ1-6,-,CASSEPGSSYNSPLHF,TGTGCCAGCAGTGAACCGGGAAGCTCCTATAATTCACCCCTCCACTTT
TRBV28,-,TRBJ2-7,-,CASIHPGGGTGIYEQYF,TGTGCCAGCATCCACCCGGGAGGGGGGACAGGGATTTACGAGCAGTACTTC
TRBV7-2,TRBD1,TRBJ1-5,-,CASSPGQRNQPQHF,TGTGCCAGCAGCCCGGGACAGCGCAATCAGCCCCAGCATTTT
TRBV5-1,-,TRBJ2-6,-,CASSLAGQGGTGANVLTF,TGCGCCAGCAGCTTGGCGGGGCAGGGAGGCACTGGGGCCAACGTCCTGACTTTC
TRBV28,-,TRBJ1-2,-,CASAAGNYGYTF,TGTGCCAGCGCCGCGGGGAACTATGGCTACACCTTC
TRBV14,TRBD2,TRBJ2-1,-,CASRTSGRNNEQFF,TGTGCCAGCAGGACTAGCGGGAGAAACAATGAGCAGTTCTTC
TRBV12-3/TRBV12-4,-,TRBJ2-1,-,CASSEQVGEQFF,TGTGCCAGCAGTGAACAGGTGGGTGAGCAGTTCTTC
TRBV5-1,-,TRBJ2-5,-,CASSFQGQETQYF,TGCGCCAGCAGCTTCCAGGGGCAAGAGACCCAGTACTTC
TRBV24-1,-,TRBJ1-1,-,CATQTGTEAFF,TGTGCCACTCAAACCGGGACTGAAGCTTTCTTT
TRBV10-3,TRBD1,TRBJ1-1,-,CAIGTGGWSEAFF,TGTGCCATCGGTACAGGGGGCTGGTCTGAAGCTTTCTTT